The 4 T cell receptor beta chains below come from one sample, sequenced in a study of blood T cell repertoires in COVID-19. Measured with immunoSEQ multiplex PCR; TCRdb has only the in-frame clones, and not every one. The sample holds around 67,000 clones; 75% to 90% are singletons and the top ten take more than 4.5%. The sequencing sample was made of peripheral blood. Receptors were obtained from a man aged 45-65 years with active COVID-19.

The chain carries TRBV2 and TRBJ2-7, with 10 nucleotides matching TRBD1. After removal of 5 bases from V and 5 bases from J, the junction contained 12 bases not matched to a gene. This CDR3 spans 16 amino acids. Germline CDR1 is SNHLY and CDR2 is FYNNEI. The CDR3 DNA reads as TGTGCCAGCAGTAGGACAGGGGGACGTGGTGGAAACGAGCAGTACTTC. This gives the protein CASSRTGGRGGNEQYF. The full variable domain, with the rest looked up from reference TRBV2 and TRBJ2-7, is EPEVTQTPSHQVTQMGQEVILRCVPISNHLYFYWYRQILGQKVEFLVSFYNNEISEKSEIFDDQFSVERPDGSNFTLKIRSTKLEDSAMYFCASSRTGGRGGNEQYFGPGTRLTVT.

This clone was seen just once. The CDR3 bases are TGTGCCAGCAGCGCTTTAGCTAGCGGGAATTACAATGAGCAGTTCTTC. Protein sequence: CASSALASGNYNEQFF. The V call is TRBV7-2, the J call TRBJ2-1; 9 positions match TRBD2. V lost 5 bases to trimming and J lost 4 bases; unmatched junction nucleotides: 9. CDR3 length: 16 residues. Germline V CDR1 and CDR2: SGHTA, FQGNSA.

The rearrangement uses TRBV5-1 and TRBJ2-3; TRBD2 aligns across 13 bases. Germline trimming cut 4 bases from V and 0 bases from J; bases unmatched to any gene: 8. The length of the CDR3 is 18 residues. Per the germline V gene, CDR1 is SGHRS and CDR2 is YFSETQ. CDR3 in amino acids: CASSTGTSGELSTDTQYF. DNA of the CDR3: TGCGCCAGCAGCACCGGGACTAGCGGGGAGCTTAGCACAGATACGCAGTATTTT.

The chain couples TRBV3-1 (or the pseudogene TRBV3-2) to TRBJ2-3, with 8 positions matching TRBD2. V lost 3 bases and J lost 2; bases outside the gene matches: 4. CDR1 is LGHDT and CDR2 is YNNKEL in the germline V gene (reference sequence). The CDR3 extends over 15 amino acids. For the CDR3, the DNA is TGTGCCAGCAGCCAGCGGCGGGAGGCCACAGATACGCAGTATTTT. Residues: CASSQRREATDTQYF.